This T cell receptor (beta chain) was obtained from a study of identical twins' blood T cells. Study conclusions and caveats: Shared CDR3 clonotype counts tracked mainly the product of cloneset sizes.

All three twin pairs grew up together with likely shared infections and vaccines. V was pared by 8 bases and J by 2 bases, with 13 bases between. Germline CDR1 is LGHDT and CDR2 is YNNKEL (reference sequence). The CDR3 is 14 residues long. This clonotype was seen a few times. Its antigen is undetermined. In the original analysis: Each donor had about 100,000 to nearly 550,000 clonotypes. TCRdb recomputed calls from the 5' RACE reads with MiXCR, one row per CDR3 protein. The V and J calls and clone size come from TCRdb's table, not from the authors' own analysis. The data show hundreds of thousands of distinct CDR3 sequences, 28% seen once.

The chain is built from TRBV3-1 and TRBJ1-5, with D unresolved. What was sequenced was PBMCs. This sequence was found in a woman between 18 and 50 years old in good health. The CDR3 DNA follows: TGTGCCAGCTCCTCTTCCCATCGCAATCAGCCCCAGCATTTT. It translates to CASSSSHRNQPQHF.